One and the same sample provided the 10 T cell receptor beta chains below, sequenced in a study of T cells in narcolepsy. Clones were sequenced by immunoSEQ multiplex PCR, and TCRdb holds only the in-frame ones, with some missing. The table includes over 15,000 clones, 85% detected once. Sequenced sample: memory (CD45RA-) CD4+ T cells from blood. The receptors stem from a human donor in good health.

V usage is TRBV19 and J usage is TRBJ2-7; D might be TRBD1 (6 bases). V dropped 1 base and J dropped 1 base, with 11 bases sitting between them. The CDR3 extends over 15 amino acids. The germline V gene has CDR1 LNHDA and CDR2 SQIVND (reference sequence). For the CDR3, the DNA is TGTGCCAGTAGTATAGGGGGGCTTCCGTCCTACGAGCAGTACTTC. Translation: CASSIGGLPSYEQYF.

The rearrangement uses TRBV30 and TRBJ2-7; D remains ambiguous. The germline CDR1 and CDR2 sequences are GTSNPN and SVGIG (reference sequence). The CDR3 length is 14 residues. V lost 4 bases and J lost 4, with 17 bases in between. The CDR3 coding sequence is TGTGCCTGGACCCCGCCGGGCCCGCCATACGAGCAGTACTTC. It is translated as CAWTPPGPPYEQYF.

The CDR3 protein is CASSVGAQAQTSGNTIYF. In nucleotides, the CDR3 is TGTGCCAGCAGCGTAGGTGCCCAAGCTCAGACGTCGGGAAACACCATATATTTT. The chain employs TRBV9 and TRBJ1-3; D is uncertain. Germline CDR1 reads SGDLS; CDR2 reads YYNGEE. The length of the CDR3 is 18 residues. V was shortened by 0 bases and J by 4 bases, with 20 bases between the two germline ends. The full variable domain, completed using reference TRBV9 and TRBJ1-3, is DSGVTQTPKHLITATGQRVTLRCSPRSGDLSVYWYQQSLDQGLQFLIQYYNGEERAKGNILERFSAQQFPDLHSELNLSSLELGDSALYFCASSVGAQAQTSGNTIYFGEGSWLTVV.

This clone was recorded only once. This sequence joins TRBV6-1 and TRBJ2-7, with 7 nucleotides matching TRBD1. Germline CDR1 MNHNS, CDR2 SASEGT. V trimming: 5 bases; J trimming: 0 bases; junction bases outside the gene matches: 7. The CDR3 covers 15 residues. CDR3 sequence reads: CASSSPRDSSYEQYF. The CDR3 DNA follows: TGTGCCAGCAGTTCCCCCAGGGACAGCTCCTACGAGCAGTACTTC.

In this sample, this clone turned up a few times. The DNA for the CDR3 is TGTGCCAGCTCACTCTCCAGGGCCGACACTGAAGCTTTCTTT. Translating gives CASSLSRADTEAFF. The chain is built from TRBV18 and TRBJ1-1, with D perhaps TRBD1 (5 bases). The CDR3 has 14 amino acids. CDR1 is KGHSH, CDR2 LQKENI, per germline. Trimming removed 4 bases from V and 3 bases from J, with 12 bases in between.

The chain carries TRBV5-4 and TRBJ1-6, with TRBD1 identical over 7 bases. The trim removed 4 bases at V and 5 bases at J, leaving 9 bases unmatched. CDR1 and CDR2 (germline): SGHNT, YYREEE (reference sequence). CDR3 length: 16 amino acids. This chain's CDR3 is CASSRDRVGNNSPLHF. The CDR3 region has the DNA TGTGCCAGCAGCAGAGACAGGGTAGGAAATAATTCACCCCTCCACTTT.

V gene TRBV2 combines with J gene TRBJ2-7; 9 bases line up with TRBD1. This CDR3 contains 11 residues. Unmatched junction bases numbered 1, after V lost 8 bases and J lost 5 bases. Germline CDR1 SNHLY, CDR2 FYNNEI. The CDR3 sequence: CASGTGNEQYF. DNA for the CDR3: TGTGCCAGCGGGACAGGGAACGAGCAGTACTTC.

This clone appeared a few times. The rearrangement links TRBV6-1 to TRBJ2-7; the D call may be TRBD1 or TRBD2 (7 bases each). The germline CDR1 and CDR2 sequences are MNHNS and SASEGT. The length of the CDR3 is 14 residues. Trimming removed 0 bases at V and 7 bases at J, with 13 bases between. The CDR3 is CASSEASGGEEQYF. DNA of the CDR3: TGTGCCAGCAGTGAAGCGTCAGGGGGGGAAGAGCAGTACTTC.

CDR3 nucleotides: TGTGCCAGCAGTGAAGGCCCAAATCATCAGCCCCAGCATTTT. It translates to CASSEGPNHQPQHF. This sequence joins TRBV6-1 and TRBJ1-5; D not resolved. CDR3 length: 14 amino acids. Germline-derived CDR1 and CDR2 are MNHNS and SASEGT. The germline V and J ends were trimmed by 1 base and 5 bases, with 9 bases remaining between them.

The CDR3 DNA reads TGCAGCGTGACCAGACAGGGAGGGTACGGCTACACCTTC. Its protein is CSVTRQGGYGYTF. The rearrangement uses TRBV29-1 and TRBJ1-2, with 7 bases lining up with TRBD1. The CDR3 is 13 residues long. From germline, CDR1 is SQVTM and CDR2 ANQGSEA. V dropped 6 bases and J dropped 8; count of bases not matched to a gene: 12.